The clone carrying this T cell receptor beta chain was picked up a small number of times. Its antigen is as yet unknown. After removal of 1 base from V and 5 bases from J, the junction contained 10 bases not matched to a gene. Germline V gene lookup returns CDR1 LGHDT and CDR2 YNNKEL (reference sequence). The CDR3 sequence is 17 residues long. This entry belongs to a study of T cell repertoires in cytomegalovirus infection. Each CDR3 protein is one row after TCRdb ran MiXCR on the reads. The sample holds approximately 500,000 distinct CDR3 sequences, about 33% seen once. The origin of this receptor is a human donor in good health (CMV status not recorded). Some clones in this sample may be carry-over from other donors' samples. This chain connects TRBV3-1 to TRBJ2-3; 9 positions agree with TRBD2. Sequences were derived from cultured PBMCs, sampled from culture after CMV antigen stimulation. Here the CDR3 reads CASSQVVGGRAKDTQYF. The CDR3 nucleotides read TGTGCCAGCAGCCAAGTAGTCGGCGGGAGGGCGAAAGATACGCAGTATTTT.